This T cell receptor (beta chain) was obtained from a study of coeliac disease (dated by TCRdb to 2021 to 2024). General notes on the study: Each coeliac patient was placed into one of three groups: newly diagnosed active disease, refractory coeliac disease type I, or disease controlled by a gluten-free diet. TRB sequencing was successfully performed on samples from around 30 subjects, among which around 24 paired bulk unsorted intraepithelial and lamina propria cell samples were included. The study applied next-generation sequencing of rearranged TRB and TRG CDR3 regions to small intestinal lymphocyte fractions from coeliac and non-coeliac patients. Because high-resolution HLA typing was not available, biased TRBV7-2 usage was examined as a proof of principle. The full study included roughly 30 patients: around 22 with serologically confirmed coeliac disease and 8 controls with non-small intestinal disorders. The study set out to describe the TR repertoires of small intestinal T cells in active coeliac disease, refractory type I coeliac disease, and coeliac disease treated with a gluten-free diet. Overall study results and their limits: Separating intraepithelial cells from lamina propria cells did not give high-purity fractions, so cross-contamination between the two compartments may have occurred. In the authors' view, the approach was unsuitable for unbiased detection of gliadin-specific T cells, since gliadin-specific T cells are scarce and rarely shared between patients. TRB repertoires were mostly private, with most amino acid sequences found in only one sample, and V-gene usage showed no significant difference between disease groups. Active coeliac intraepithelial and lamina propria samples had lower TRB and TRG repertoire clonality than controls, suggesting that diverse T cells were recruited.

About this clone: This receptor's antigen is unknown. There are no base qualities to consult, and no much larger clone falls within one base.

The CDR3 numbers 15 residues from cysteine through phenylalanine. Of the read, only the CDR3 DNA is kept; its 45 bases are in frame from base 1. CDR1 SGHRS and CDR2 YFSETQ are derived from the germline V gene. The V end loses 4 bases and the J end loses 3 bases, and a stretch of 16 bases separates them. The library was obtained by the immunoSEQ multiplex PCR assay. Using reverse primers that targeted J gene segments together with forward primers that targeted V gene segments, the TR loci were amplified in a multiplexed PCR. The amplified CDR3 regions were sequenced using the Illumina HiSeq System. Concerning the study's data processing: To strip out PCR and sequencing errors and collapse the data into unique sequences, a nearest-neighbour algorithm merged closely related reads. Repertoires were summarised in terms of clonality and T cell density, with T cell density defined as TR molecules per amount of genomic DNA input. Public TRs were defined as CDR3 amino acid sequences in at least 80% of unsorted samples, then tested for differential abundance between coeliac and control samples. Disease-group differences in clonality and density were tested with Kruskal-Wallis tests followed by Dunn post-tests. The table was pulled from immuneACCESS by TCRdb, which kept in-frame rearrangements only. Such tables lose some clones; where checked, under half of the loss comes from unresolved V genes, and the rest has no known cause. V, J and clone size derive from that table, while D and trimming were established from the DNA sequence. The sample includes roughly 3,500 clones, with approximately 70% observed a single time. The top ten clonotypes cover around 6% of the sample.

Cells were frozen in liquid nitrogen in DMSO/FBS as aliquots of 400,000 to 550,000 cells, with a single aliquot from each fraction going to sequencing. Every one of the 30 patients in the study had endoscopy and a small intestinal biopsy. Intraepithelial cells were released from biopsies by stirring for one hour at 37 degrees C in RPMI containing EGTA, MgCl2 and 1% FBS. Genomic DNA was extracted from frozen unsorted cell fractions using the Qiagen DNeasy blood extraction kit. The rearranged chain carries TRBV5-1 and TRBJ2-5; the D gene is possibly TRBD2, with 7 bases matching. The clonotype was recovered from an older woman with active celiac disease. Sequencing was performed on intraepithelial lymphocytes from the gut. Read against the paper, the sample's cell subset or site label means: intraepithelial cell (IEC) fraction of small intestinal biopsy. The nucleotide sequence is TGCGCCAGCAGCCTGGCTGGCGGGGGCGAAGAGACCCAGTACTTC. This yields the protein CASSLAGGGEETQYF.